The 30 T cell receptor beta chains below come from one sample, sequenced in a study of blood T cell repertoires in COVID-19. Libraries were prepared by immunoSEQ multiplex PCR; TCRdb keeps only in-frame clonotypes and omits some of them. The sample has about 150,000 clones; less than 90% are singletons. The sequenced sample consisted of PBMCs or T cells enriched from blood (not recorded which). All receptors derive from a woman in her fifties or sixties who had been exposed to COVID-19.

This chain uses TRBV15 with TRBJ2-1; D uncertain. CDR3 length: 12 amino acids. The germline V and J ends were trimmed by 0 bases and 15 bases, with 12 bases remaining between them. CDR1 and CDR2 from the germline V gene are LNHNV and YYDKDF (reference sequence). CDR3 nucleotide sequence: TGTGCCACCAGCAGAGATCCCCCTCCGCGGTTCTTC. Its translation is CATSRDPPPRFF. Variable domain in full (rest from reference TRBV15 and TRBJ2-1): DAMVIQNPRYQVTQFGKPVTLSCSQTLNHNVMYWYQQKSSQAPKLLFHYYDKDFNNEADTPDNFQSRRPNTSFCFLDIRSPGLGDTAMYLCATSRDPPPRFFGPGTRLTVL.

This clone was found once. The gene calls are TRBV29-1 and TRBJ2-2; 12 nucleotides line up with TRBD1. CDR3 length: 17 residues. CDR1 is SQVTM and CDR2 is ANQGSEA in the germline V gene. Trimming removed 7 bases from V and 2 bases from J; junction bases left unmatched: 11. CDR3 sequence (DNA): TGCAGCGCCAACGGCGGGACAGGGGGCAAAAACACCGGGGAGCTGTTTTTT. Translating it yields CSANGGTGGKNTGELFF.

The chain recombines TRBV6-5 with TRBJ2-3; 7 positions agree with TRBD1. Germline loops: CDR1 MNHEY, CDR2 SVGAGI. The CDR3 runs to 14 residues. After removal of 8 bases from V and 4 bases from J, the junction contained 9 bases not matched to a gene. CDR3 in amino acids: CASRQNRGSDTQYF. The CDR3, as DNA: TGTGCCAGCCGTCAAAACAGGGGCTCAGATACGCAGTATTTT.

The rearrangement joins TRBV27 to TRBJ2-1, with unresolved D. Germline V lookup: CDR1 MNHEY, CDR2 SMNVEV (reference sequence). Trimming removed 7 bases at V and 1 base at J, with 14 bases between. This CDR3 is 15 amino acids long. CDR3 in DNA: TGTGCCAGCACCCATTTTCTAGGTTCCTACAATGAGCAGTTCTTC. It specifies CASTHFLGSYNEQFF.

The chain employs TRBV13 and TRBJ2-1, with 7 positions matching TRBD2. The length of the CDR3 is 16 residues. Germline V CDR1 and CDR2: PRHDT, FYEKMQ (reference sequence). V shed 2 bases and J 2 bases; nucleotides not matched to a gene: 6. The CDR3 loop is CASSLYGRATYNEQFF. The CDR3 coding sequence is TGTGCCAGCAGCTTATATGGGAGGGCGACCTACAATGAGCAGTTCTTC.

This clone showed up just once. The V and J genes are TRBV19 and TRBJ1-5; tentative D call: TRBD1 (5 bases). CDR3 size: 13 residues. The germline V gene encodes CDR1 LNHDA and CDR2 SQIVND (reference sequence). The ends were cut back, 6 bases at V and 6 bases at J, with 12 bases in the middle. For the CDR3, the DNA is TGTGCCAGTAGCGACAGTCGCGGTCAGCCCCAGCATTTT. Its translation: CASSDSRGQPQHF.

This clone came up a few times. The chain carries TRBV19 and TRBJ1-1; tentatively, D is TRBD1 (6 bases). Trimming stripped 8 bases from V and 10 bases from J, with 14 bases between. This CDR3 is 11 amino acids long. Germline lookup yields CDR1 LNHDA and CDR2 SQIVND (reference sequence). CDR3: CASGYGRGAFF. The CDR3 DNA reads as TGTGCCAGTGGTTATGGCAGGGGAGCTTTCTTT.

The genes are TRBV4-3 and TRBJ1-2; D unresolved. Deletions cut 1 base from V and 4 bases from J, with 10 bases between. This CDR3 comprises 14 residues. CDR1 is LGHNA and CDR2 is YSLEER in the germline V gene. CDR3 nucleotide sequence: TGCGCCAGCAGCCAAGGGTCCCTAGGCTATGGCTACACCTTC. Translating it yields CASSQGSLGYGYTF.

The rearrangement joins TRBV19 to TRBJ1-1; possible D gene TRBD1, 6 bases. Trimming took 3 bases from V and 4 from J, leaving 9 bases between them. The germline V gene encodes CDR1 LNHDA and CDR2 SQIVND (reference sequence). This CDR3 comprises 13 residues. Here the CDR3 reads CASSITGPTEAFF. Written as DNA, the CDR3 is TGTGCCAGTAGTATTACAGGGCCCACTGAAGCTTTCTTT.

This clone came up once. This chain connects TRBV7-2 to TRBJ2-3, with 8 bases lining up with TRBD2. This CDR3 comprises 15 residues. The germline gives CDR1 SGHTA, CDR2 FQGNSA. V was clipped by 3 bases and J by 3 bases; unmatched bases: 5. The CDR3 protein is CASSFTSGGTDTQYF. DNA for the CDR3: TGTGCCAGCAGCTTTACAAGCGGGGGAACAGATACGCAGTATTTT. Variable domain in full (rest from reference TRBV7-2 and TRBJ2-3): GAGVSQSPSNKVTEKGKDVELRCDPISGHTALYWYRQSLGQGLEFLIYFQGNSAPDKSGLPSDRFSAERTGGSVSTLTIQRTQQEDSAVYLCASSFTSGGTDTQYFGPGTRLTVL.

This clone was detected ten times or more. The DNA for the CDR3 is TGTGCCAGCAGTGAAAGCGGGGGGGACACCGGGGAGCTGTTTTTT. This gives the protein CASSESGGDTGELFF. The chain couples TRBV6-4 to TRBJ2-2; TRBD2 matches at 10 bases. This CDR3 is built from 15 residues. Germline-derived CDR1 and CDR2 are MRHNA and SNTAGT. Trimming took 3 bases from V and 3 from J; bases not matched to a gene: 1.

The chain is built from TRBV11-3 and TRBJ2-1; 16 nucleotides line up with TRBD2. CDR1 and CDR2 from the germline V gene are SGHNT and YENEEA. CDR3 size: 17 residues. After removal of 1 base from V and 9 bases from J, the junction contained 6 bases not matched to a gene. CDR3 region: CASSLGGLAGGNGEQFF. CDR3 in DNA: TGTGCCAGCAGCTTAGGGGGACTAGCGGGAGGGAACGGTGAGCAGTTCTTC. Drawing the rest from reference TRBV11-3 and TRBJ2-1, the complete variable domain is EAGVVQSPRYKIIEKKQPVAFWCNPISGHNTLYWYLQNLGQGPELLIRYENEEAVDDSQLPKDRFSAERLKGVDSTLKIQPAELGDSAVYLCASSLGGLAGGNGEQFFGPGTRLTVL.

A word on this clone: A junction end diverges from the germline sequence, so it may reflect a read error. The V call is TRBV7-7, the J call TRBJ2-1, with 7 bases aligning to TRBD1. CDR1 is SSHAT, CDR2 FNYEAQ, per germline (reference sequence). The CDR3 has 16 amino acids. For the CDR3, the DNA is TGTGCTAGCAGCCCAACCCCGGGACAGTCCTACAATGAGCAGTTCTTC. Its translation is CASSPTPGQSYNEQFF.

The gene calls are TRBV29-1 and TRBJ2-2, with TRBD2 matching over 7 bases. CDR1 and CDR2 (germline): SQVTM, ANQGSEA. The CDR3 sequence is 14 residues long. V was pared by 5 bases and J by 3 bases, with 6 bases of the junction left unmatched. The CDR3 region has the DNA TGCAGCGTTCAAACGGGGGGACACACCGGGGAGCTGTTTTTT. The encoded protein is CSVQTGGHTGELFF.

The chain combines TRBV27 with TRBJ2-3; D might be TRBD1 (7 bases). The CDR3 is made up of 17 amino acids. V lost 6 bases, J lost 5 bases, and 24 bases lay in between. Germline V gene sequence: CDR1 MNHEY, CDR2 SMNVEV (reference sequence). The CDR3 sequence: CASSSTMTGRLVDTQYF. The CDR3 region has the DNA TGTGCCAGCAGCTCCACAATGACAGGGAGGCTTGTAGATACGCAGTATTTT.

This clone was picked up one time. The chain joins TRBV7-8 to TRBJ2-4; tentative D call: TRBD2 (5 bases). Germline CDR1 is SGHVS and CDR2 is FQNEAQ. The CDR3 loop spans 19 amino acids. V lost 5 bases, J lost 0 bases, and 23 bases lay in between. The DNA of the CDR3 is TGTGCCAGCAGCAGTACCGGGGTTCAACACGAGCTAGCCAAAAACATTCAGTACTTC. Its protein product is CASSSTGVQHELAKNIQYF.

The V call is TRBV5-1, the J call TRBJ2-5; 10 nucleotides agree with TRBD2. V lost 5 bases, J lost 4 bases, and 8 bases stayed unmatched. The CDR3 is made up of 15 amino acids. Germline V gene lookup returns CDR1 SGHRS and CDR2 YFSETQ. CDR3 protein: CASRLAGDAGETQYF. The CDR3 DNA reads TGCGCCAGCAGGCTAGCGGGGGATGCAGGAGAGACCCAGTACTTC. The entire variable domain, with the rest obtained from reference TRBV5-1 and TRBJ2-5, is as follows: KAGVTQTPRYLIKTRGQQVTLSCSPISGHRSVSWYQQTPGQGLQFLFEYFSETQRNKGNFPGRFSGRQFSNSRSEMNVSTLELGDSALYLCASRLAGDAGETQYFGPGTRLLVL.

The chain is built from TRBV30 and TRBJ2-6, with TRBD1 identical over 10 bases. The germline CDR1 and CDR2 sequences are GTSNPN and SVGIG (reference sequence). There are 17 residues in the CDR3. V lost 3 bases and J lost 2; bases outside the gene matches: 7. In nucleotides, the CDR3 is TGTGCCTGGAGCAGAAGGACAGGGGGAACTGGGGCCAACGTCCTGACTTTC. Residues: CAWSRRTGGTGANVLTF.

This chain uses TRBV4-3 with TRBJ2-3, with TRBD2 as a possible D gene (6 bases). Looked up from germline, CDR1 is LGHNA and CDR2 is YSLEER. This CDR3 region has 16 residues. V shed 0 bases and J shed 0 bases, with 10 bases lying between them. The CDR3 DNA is TGCGCCAGCAGCCAAGACCGGGACTTTAGCACAGATACGCAGTATTTT. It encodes CASSQDRDFSTDTQYF.

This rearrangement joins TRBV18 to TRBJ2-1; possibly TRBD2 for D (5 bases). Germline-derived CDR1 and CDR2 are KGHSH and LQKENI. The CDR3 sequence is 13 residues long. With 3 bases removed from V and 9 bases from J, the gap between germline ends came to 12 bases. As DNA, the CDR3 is TGTGCCAGCTCACCCAGTATGCGGGCTGAGCAGTTCTTC. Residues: CASSPSMRAEQFF.

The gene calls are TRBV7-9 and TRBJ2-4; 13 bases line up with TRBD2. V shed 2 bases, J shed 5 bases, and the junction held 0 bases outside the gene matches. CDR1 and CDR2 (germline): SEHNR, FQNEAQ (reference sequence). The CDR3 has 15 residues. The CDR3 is CASSLTSGRENIQYF. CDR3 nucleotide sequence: TGTGCCAGCAGCTTAACTAGCGGGAGGGAAAACATTCAGTACTTC.

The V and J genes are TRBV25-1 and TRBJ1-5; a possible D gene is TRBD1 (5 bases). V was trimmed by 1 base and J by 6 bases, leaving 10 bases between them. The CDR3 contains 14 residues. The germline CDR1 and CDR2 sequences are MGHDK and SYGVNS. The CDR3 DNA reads TGTGCCAGCAGTGAATCAGGGTTGAGTCAGCCCCAGCATTTT. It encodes CASSESGLSQPQHF.

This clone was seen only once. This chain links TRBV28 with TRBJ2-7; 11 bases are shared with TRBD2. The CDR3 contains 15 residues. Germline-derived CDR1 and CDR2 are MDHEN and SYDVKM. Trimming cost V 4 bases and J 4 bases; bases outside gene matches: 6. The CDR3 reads CASSSLAGVVYEQYF. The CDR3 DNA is TGTGCCAGCAGTTCACTAGCGGGAGTTGTTTACGAGCAGTACTTC. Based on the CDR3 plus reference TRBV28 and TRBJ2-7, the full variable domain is DVKVTQSSRYLVKRTGEKVFLECVQDMDHENMFWYRQDPGLGLRLIYFSYDVKMKEKGDIPEGYSVSREKKERFSLILESASTNQTSMYLCASSSLAGVVYEQYFGPGTRLTVT.

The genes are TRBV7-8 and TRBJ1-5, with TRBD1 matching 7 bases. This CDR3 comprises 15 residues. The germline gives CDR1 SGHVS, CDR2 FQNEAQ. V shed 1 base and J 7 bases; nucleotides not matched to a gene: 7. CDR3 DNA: TGTGCCAGCAGCTTAGTTTGGGGACAGACACAGCCCCAGCATTTT. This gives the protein CASSLVWGQTQPQHF.

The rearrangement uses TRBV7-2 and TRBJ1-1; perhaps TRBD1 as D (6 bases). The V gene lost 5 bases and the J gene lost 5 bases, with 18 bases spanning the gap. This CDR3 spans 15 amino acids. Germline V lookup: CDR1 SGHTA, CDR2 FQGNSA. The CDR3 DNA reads TGTGCCAGCAGCAGCAGTAACAGGGTTATGACTGAAGCTTTCTTT. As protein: CASSSSNRVMTEAFF.

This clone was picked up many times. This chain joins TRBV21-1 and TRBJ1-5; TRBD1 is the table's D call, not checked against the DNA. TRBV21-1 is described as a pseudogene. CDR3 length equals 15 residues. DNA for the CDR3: TGTGCCAGCAGCAAGGGCAGGGTAAGCAATCAGCCCCAGCATTTT. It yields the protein CASSKGRVSNQPQHF.

CDR3 region: CASSRRASGSRYAGNEQFF. The CDR3 nucleotides are TGTGCCAGCAGTAGGCGGGCTAGCGGGAGTAGATACGCGGGTAATGAGCAGTTCTTC. V is TRBV6-2 or TRBV6-3 and J is TRBJ2-1, with 10 positions matching TRBD2. The trim removed 5 bases at V and 7 bases at J, leaving 20 bases unmatched. The length of the CDR3 is 19 residues. Germline CDR1 reads MNHEY; CDR2 reads SVGEGT.

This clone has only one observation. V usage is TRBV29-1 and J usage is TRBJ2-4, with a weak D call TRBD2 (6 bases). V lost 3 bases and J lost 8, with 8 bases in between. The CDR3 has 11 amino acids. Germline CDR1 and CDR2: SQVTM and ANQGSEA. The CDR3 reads CSVDRRDIQYF. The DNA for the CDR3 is TGCAGCGTTGATCGGAGGGACATTCAGTACTTC.

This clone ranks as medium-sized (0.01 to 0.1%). CDR3 nucleotides: TGTGCCAGCAGCTTTGGAGATGAAAAACTGTTTTTT. Translation: CASSFGDEKLFF. The V gene is TRBV5-4, the J gene TRBJ1-4; D is ambiguous. The CDR3 totals 12 residues. Between the trimmed V and J ends, which lost 2 bases and 6 bases, there was a span of 5 bases. Germline V gives CDR1 SGHNT, CDR2 YYREEE (reference sequence). Full variable domain (outside the CDR3, taken from reference TRBV5-4 and TRBJ1-4): ETGVTQSPTHLIKTRGQQVTLRCSSQSGHNTVSWYQQALGQGPQFIFQYYREEENGRGNFPPRFSGLQFPNYSSELNVNALELDDSALYLCASSFGDEKLFFGSGTQLSVL.

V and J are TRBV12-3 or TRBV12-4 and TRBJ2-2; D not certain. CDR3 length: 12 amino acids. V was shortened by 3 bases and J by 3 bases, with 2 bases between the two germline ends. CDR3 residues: CASSFYTGELFF. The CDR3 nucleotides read TGTGCCAGCAGTTTCTACACCGGGGAGCTGTTTTTT.